These 21 T cell receptor beta chains share one sample of origin, sequenced in a study of OX40 agonist ivuxolimab in advanced cancers. Libraries were prepared by immunoSEQ multiplex PCR; TCRdb keeps only in-frame clonotypes and omits some of them. This table holds 94,000 or so clones, roughly 80% found once. Sequenced material: CD4+ or CD8+ T cells sorted from blood, taken in a trial of the OX40 agonist ivuxolimab. These receptors all stem from an adult with an advanced solid tumor such as melanoma, head and neck, liver or kidney cancer.

The chain has TRBV5-4 and TRBJ2-5; D is tentatively TRBD1 or TRBD2 (7 bases each). Per the germline V gene, CDR1 is SGHNT and CDR2 is YYREEE (reference sequence). The CDR3 totals 16 residues. V shed 4 bases and J shed 5 bases, with 21 bases lying between them. DNA for the CDR3: TGTGCCAGCAGCGCCGGGACAGTCGTCGGGAGGGAGACCCAGTACTTC. Translating gives CASSAGTVVGRETQYF.

The rearrangement joins TRBV28 to TRBJ2-7; 10 nucleotides agree with TRBD1. Germline loops: CDR1 MDHEN, CDR2 SYDVKM. J lost 2 bases, V lost 5 bases, and 6 bases had no gene match. The CDR3 totals 15 residues. This CDR3 reads CASSPGGTGAYEQYV. The CDR3 nucleotides read TGTGCCAGCAGTCCCGGCGGGACAGGGGCCTACGAGCAGTACGTC.

As to this clone: This sample also contains other DNA sequences that code for the same CDR3. The rearrangement joins TRBV28 to TRBJ2-7, with 10 bases lining up with TRBD1. The CDR3 sequence is 15 residues long. The trim removed 5 bases at V and 2 bases at J, leaving 6 bases unmatched. Germline CDR1 and CDR2: MDHEN and SYDVKM. The CDR3 here is CASSLPGTGAYEQYF. In nucleotides, the CDR3 is TGTGCCAGCAGTCTACCCGGGACAGGGGCCTACGAGCAGTACTTC. Complete variable domain (other parts from reference TRBV28 and TRBJ2-7): DVKVTQSSRYLVKRTGEKVFLECVQDMDHENMFWYRQDPGLGLRLIYFSYDVKMKEKGDIPEGYSVSREKKERFSLILESASTNQTSMYLCASSLPGTGAYEQYFGPGTRLTVT.

The chain recombines TRBV11-2 with TRBJ2-1; weak D call: TRBD2 (5 bases). Germline V gives CDR1 SGHAT, CDR2 FQNNGV. Trimming pared 1 base from V and 1 base from J, leaving 5 bases between. This CDR3 has 14 residues. CDR3: CASSLAGSYNEQFF. CDR3 in DNA: TGTGCCAGCAGCTTAGCGGGGTCCTACAATGAGCAGTTCTTC.

CDR3 region: CASSALLGVSTDTQYF. In DNA form, the CDR3 reads TGTGCCAGCAGTGCCCTCCTAGGGGTAAGCACAGATACGCAGTATTTT. The chain carries TRBV27 and TRBJ2-3; TRBD1 is a possible D gene (5 bases). Germline loops: CDR1 MNHEY, CDR2 SMNVEV (reference sequence). The CDR3 length is 16 residues. V was trimmed by 5 bases and J by 0 bases, leaving 15 bases between them.

This clone showed up just a few times. The rearrangement links TRBV19 to TRBJ1-6; D gene ambiguous. CDR1 is LNHDA and CDR2 is SQIVND in the germline V gene (reference sequence). V was cut by 3 bases and J by 5 bases, with 14 bases left in between. This CDR3 has 16 amino acids. CDR3 region: CASSIAGPLDNSPLHF. The DNA for the CDR3 is TGTGCCAGTAGTATCGCTGGCCCCCTGGATAATTCACCCCTCCACTTT.

The chain has TRBV27 and TRBJ1-1; 7 nucleotides match TRBD1. The CDR3 has 17 amino acids. The V gene's germline CDR1 is MNHEY and CDR2 SMNVEV (reference sequence). The V gene end was trimmed by 5 bases and the J gene end by 0 bases; junction bases not matched to a gene: 12. Here the CDR3 DNA reads TGTGCCAGCAGTCACACCGGGACAGCTAGCTTGAACACTGAAGCTTTCTTT. As protein: CASSHTGTASLNTEAFF.

V usage is TRBV5-6 and J usage is TRBJ2-2, with TRBD1 identical over 10 bases. This CDR3 region has 16 residues. The germline V gene has CDR1 SGHDT and CDR2 YYEEEE. With V trimmed by 4 bases and J by 4 bases, 7 bases remained unmatched. In DNA, the CDR3 is TGTGCCAGCAGCCTGGGGACAGGGGCTGGCACCGGGGAGCTGTTTTTT. It encodes CASSLGTGAGTGELFF. Variable domain in full (rest from reference TRBV5-6 and TRBJ2-2): DAGVTQSPTHLIKTRGQQVTLRCSPKSGHDTVSWYQQALGQGPQFIFQYYEEEERQRGNFPDRFSGHQFPNYSSELNVNALLLGDSALYLCASSLGTGAGTGELFFGEGSRLTVL.

The gene calls are TRBV6-7 and TRBJ2-1; D not certain. TRBV6-7 belongs to the ORF category, with a function that is uncertain. The CDR3 is made up of 15 amino acids. Between the trimmed V and J ends, which lost 6 bases and 0 bases, there was a span of 12 bases. Here the CDR3 reads CASRPNRSSYNEQFF. For the CDR3, the DNA is TGTGCCAGCAGGCCAAACAGAAGCTCCTACAATGAGCAGTTCTTC.

This clone turned up a few times. This chain joins TRBV30 and TRBJ1-1, with D possibly matching TRBD1 (6 bases). Germline values: CDR1 GTSNPN, CDR2 SVGIG (reference sequence). The CDR3 totals 13 residues. The V and J ends lost 8 bases and 1 base respectively, with 14 bases between them. CDR3 sequence (DNA): TGTGCCCGGGGCGGGGGGGCGAACACTGAAGCTTTCTTT. Its translation is CARGGGANTEAFF.

This sequence joins TRBV9 and TRBJ2-5, with D uncertain. V was trimmed by 1 base and J by 5 bases, leaving 6 bases between them. From germline, CDR1 is SGDLS and CDR2 YYNGEE. The CDR3 extends over 12 amino acids. CDR3 bases: TGTGCCAGCAGCGTATCCCACGAGACCCAGTACTTC. This gives the protein CASSVSHETQYF.

This rearrangement joins TRBV2 to TRBJ1-5; 7 bases line up with TRBD1. Germline V gene sequence: CDR1 SNHLY, CDR2 FYNNEI. Trimming at V came to 6 bases and at J to 4 bases, leaving 9 bases not matched to a gene. This CDR3 has 15 residues. The CDR3 sequence is CASRAQQGRNQPQHF. DNA for the CDR3: TGTGCCAGCAGAGCCCAACAGGGGCGGAATCAGCCCCAGCATTTT.

The chain links TRBV5-6 to TRBJ2-5; the match to TRBD2 covers 9 bases. V gave up 2 bases and J gave up 6 bases; unmatched junction bases: 5. Germline values: CDR1 SGHDT, CDR2 YYEEEE. CDR3 length equals 14 residues. The DNA of the CDR3 is TGTGCCAGCAGCTTAGCGGGGGGCGTACAGACCCAGTACTTC. Translating it yields CASSLAGGVQTQYF.

The chain has TRBV4-3 and TRBJ1-1; a weak D match, TRBD1 (5 bases). The CDR3 length is 15 residues. V was shortened by 0 bases and J by 1 base, with 9 bases between the two germline ends. From germline, CDR1 is LGHNA and CDR2 YSLEER. The CDR3 spells CASSQEPQGNTEAFF. In nucleotides, the CDR3 is TGCGCCAGCAGCCAAGAACCGCAGGGGAACACTGAAGCTTTCTTT.

The rearrangement links TRBV20-1 to TRBJ2-7; no reliable D call. CDR3 length equals 11 residues. V was pared by 3 bases and J by 4 bases, with 7 bases between. Germline V CDR1 and CDR2: DFQATT, SNEGSKA (reference sequence). As DNA, the CDR3 is TGCAGTGCTAGTAAGAGTTACGAGCAGTACGTC. It encodes CSASKSYEQYV.

The chain is built from TRBV6-5 and TRBJ2-3; D uncertain. V lost 2 bases and J 6 bases, leaving 3 bases between the germline ends. The CDR3 is made up of 11 amino acids. Germline CDR1 is MNHEY and CDR2 is SVGAGI. The CDR3 loop reads CASSYGDTQYF. As DNA, the CDR3 is TGTGCCAGCAGTTACGGGGATACGCAGTATTTT.

This clone was seen more than once but under ten times. This chain joins TRBV7-9 and TRBJ1-1, with TRBD1 identical over 8 bases. The CDR3 spans 13 residues. The germline gives CDR1 SEHNR, CDR2 FQNEAQ (reference sequence). The V gene end was trimmed by 7 bases and the J gene end by 1 base; junction bases not matched to a gene: 2. Here the CDR3 DNA reads TGTGCCAGCATCGGACAGGGGAACACTGAAGCTTTCTTT. The encoded protein is CASIGQGNTEAFF.

V and J are TRBV11-2 and TRBJ2-3; TRBD1 matches at 7 bases. The CDR3 runs to 13 residues. J gave up 8 bases and V 0 bases, and 2 bases lay outside the gene matches. CDR1 is SGHAT, CDR2 FQNNGV, per germline. The CDR3, as DNA: TGTGCCAGCAGCTTAGACCGACAGGGTACGCAGTATTTT. As protein: CASSLDRQGTQYF.

The chain joins TRBV5-6 to TRBJ2-3, with D uncertain. Trimming pared 5 bases from V and 2 bases from J, leaving 6 bases between. The germline CDR1 and CDR2 sequences are SGHDT and YYEEEE. This CDR3 has 12 residues. CDR3 DNA: TGTGCCAGCAGACTCACCACAGATACGCAGTATTTT. It encodes CASRLTTDTQYF.

The CDR3 nucleotides read TGTGCCAGCAGCAGAACTATTGCAGGGGGCGGGTATGGCAATCAGCCCCAGCATTTT. As protein: CASSRTIAGGGYGNQPQHF. The V gene is TRBV5-6, the J gene TRBJ1-5; 8 positions agree with TRBD1. Trimming cost V 4 bases and J 2 bases; bases outside gene matches: 17. CDR3 size: 19 residues. CDR1 is SGHDT, CDR2 YYEEEE, per germline.

This chain connects TRBV28 to TRBJ2-7; D gene unclear. CDR3 size: 14 residues. From germline, CDR1 is MDHEN and CDR2 SYDVKM. V was clipped by 6 bases and J by 7 bases, with 19 bases between them. CDR3 coding DNA: TGTGCCAGCAGCCGCTCGGCTGGAAGCTCTGAGCAGTACGTC. Protein product: CASSRSAGSSEQYV.